This TCR beta chain comes out of a study of blood T cell repertoires in COVID-19 (dated by TCRdb to the early 2020s). About the full investigation: Samples covering the acute and convalescent phases of COVID-19 were provided by collaborators in the United States, Italy and Spain. The prospective study material was composed of cDNA or gDNA derived from T cells, B-cell-depleted T cells, or PBMCs. Deeply sampled blood TCRbeta repertoires from subjects exposed to, actively infected with, or recovered from COVID-19 were included in the dataset. The repertoires were released in a freely available public database intended as a resource for research on the immune response to SARS-CoV-2. The samples were drawn from the first 160 participants of the ongoing ImmuneRACE study and from 1,254 subjects provided by 6 global collaborators. The sample metadata nearly always contained a de-identified subject ID, COVID-19 status, age in years and sex. Where available, HLA class I and class II types were obtained from metadata supplied by the sample provider rather than from assay-based typing. General study outcomes and caveats: How much clinical and demographic metadata was included differed by source and by participant, and the metadata was provided uncurated.

Collaborating institutions collected whole blood in K2EDTA tubes following their own protocols. For TCRbeta analysis, collaborators shipped samples as frozen whole blood, isolated PBMCs, or DNA extracted from either of those sample types. Regarding this clone: This receptor's antigen is unknown. It has no much larger one-base neighbor in the sample; base qualities were not kept.

TCRbeta CDR3 regions were amplified from genomic DNA using the immunoSEQ Assay, a bias-controlled multiplex PCR. In the source study's methods: The number of nucleated cells in each sample was estimated from the amplification of reference gene primers within the assay. Sequence reads were collapsed and filtered to measure the absolute abundance of every unique TCRbeta CDR3 rearrangement. Productive Simpson clonality was computed per sample as the square root of Simpson's diversity index over productive rearrangements. TCRdb took over this immuneACCESS table, retaining in-frame rearrangements with V and J assigned. Such tables are incomplete; in checked studies, under half of the missing clones stem from an unresolved V gene, and the remainder is unexplained. V and J calls and clone size come straight from that table; D and trimming were deduced from the DNA. Across this sample there are about 40,000 clones, with more than 75% seen only once. The ten largest make up roughly an eighth of the sample.

The CDR3 runs 15 amino acids, cysteine and phenylalanine included. Only the CDR3 DNA is retained, 45 bases long and in frame from the first base. Clipping removes 6 bases from V and 7 bases from J, with 10 as the unmatched junction base count. Via the germline V gene (reference sequence), CDR1 is MNHEY and CDR2 SMNVEV. This receptor was taken from a human donor in a cohort sampled during active COVID-19. The sequence joins TRBV27 to TRBJ2-7; TRBD2 aligns with 12 central bases. Sequenced input: peripheral blood. Read as DNA, the sequence is TGTGCCAGCAGCAAGAGACTAGCGGGGGTTATGGAGCAGTACTTC. The encoded protein is CASSKRLAGVMEQYF.